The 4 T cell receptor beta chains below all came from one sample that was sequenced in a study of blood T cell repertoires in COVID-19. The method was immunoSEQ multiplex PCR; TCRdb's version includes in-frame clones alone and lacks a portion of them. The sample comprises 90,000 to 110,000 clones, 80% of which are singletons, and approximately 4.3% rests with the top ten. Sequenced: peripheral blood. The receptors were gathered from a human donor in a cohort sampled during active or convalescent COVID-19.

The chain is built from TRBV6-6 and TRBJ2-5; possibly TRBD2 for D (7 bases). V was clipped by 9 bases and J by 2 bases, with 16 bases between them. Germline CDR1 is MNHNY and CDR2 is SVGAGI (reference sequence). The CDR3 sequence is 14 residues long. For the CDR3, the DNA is TGTGCCAGTCGGAATGGGGGGGCGCAAGAGACCCAGTACTTC. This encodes CASRNGGAQETQYF.

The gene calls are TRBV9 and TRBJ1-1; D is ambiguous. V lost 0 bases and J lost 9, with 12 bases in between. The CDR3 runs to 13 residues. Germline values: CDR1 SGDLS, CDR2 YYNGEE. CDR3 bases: TGTGCCAGCAGCGTAGGGTTGTACAGACAAGCTTTCTTT. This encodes CASSVGLYRQAFF. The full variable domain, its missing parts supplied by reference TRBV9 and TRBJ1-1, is DSGVTQTPKHLITATGQRVTLRCSPRSGDLSVYWYQQSLDQGLQFLIQYYNGEERAKGNILERFSAQQFPDLHSELNLSSLELGDSALYFCASSVGLYRQAFFGQGTRLTVV.

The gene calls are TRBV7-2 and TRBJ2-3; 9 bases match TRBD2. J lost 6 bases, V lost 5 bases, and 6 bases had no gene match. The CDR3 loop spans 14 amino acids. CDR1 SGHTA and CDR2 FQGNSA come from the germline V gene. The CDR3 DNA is TGTGCCAGCAGCGTGATAGCGGGAGCGGATACGCAGTATTTT. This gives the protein CASSVIAGADTQYF. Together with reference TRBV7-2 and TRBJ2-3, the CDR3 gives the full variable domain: GAGVSQSPSNKVTEKGKDVELRCDPISGHTALYWYRQSLGQGLEFLIYFQGNSAPDKSGLPSDRFSAERTGGSVSTLTIQRTQQEDSAVYLCASSVIAGADTQYFGPGTRLTVL.

The CDR3 DNA reads as TGTGCCTGGAGTGCCGGGACAGGGAACAATCAGCCCCAGCATTTT. It is translated as CAWSAGTGNNQPQHF. The chain employs TRBV30 and TRBJ1-5; 9 nucleotides match TRBD1. The V gene end was trimmed by 1 base and the J gene end by 3 bases; junction bases not matched to a gene: 4. CDR1 is GTSNPN, CDR2 SVGIG, per germline (reference sequence). This CDR3 contains 15 residues.